This passage covers 14 T cell receptor beta chains from one sample sequenced in a study of OX40 agonist ivuxolimab in advanced cancers. Produced via immunoSEQ multiplex PCR; TCRdb's table is partial and in-frame only. The data hold about 40,000 clones, with approximately 83% observed a single time. The material was CD4+ or CD8+ T cells sorted from blood, obtained in a trial of the OX40 agonist ivuxolimab. The receptors were sampled from an adult with an advanced solid tumor such as melanoma, head and neck, liver or kidney cancer.

The V call is TRBV27, the J call TRBJ1-1, with 11 positions matching TRBD1. CDR1 and CDR2 from the germline V gene are MNHEY and SMNVEV (reference sequence). CDR3 length equals 13 residues. Unmatched junction bases numbered 3, after V lost 5 bases and J lost 7 bases. CDR3 residues: CASSQGQGGEAFF. The CDR3 DNA follows: TGTGCCAGCAGTCAGGGACAGGGGGGTGAAGCTTTCTTT.

V gene TRBV10-3 combines with J gene TRBJ1-1; 9 bases agree with TRBD1. Germline V lookup: CDR1 ENHRY, CDR2 SYGVKD. Trimming cost V 5 bases and J 1 base; bases outside gene matches: 5. This CDR3 contains 15 residues. The CDR3 spells CAISRTGATNTEAFF. Here the CDR3 DNA reads TGTGCCATCAGTAGGACAGGGGCGACGAACACTGAAGCTTTCTTT.

This chain joins TRBV6-1 and TRBJ2-7; 8 bases agree with TRBD1. CDR1 MNHNS and CDR2 SASEGT come from the germline V gene. Trimming cost V 1 base and J 4 bases; bases outside gene matches: 6. The CDR3 covers 15 residues. CDR3 sequence (DNA): TGTGCCAGCAGTGAAGTACAGGGGGTAGGGTACGAGCAGTACTTC. Residues: CASSEVQGVGYEQYF.

A few counts support this clone. The gene calls are TRBV7-6 and TRBJ2-2; D call uncertain. V was pared by 5 bases and J by 6 bases, with 16 bases between. Germline V lookup: CDR1 SGHVS, CDR2 FNYEAQ. CDR3 length equals 15 residues. CDR3 amino acids: CASSQTVAWAGELFF. In nucleotides, the CDR3 is TGTGCCAGCAGCCAAACGGTAGCTTGGGCCGGGGAGCTGTTTTTT.

CDR3 loop: CASSLRGAGYEQYF. CDR3 in DNA: TGTGCCAGCAGCTTAAGGGGGGCCGGATACGAGCAGTACTTC. The J gene is TRBJ2-7, the V gene TRBV7-2, with D perhaps assigned TRBD1 or TRBD2 (6 bases each). The germline gives CDR1 SGHTA, CDR2 FQGNSA. CDR3 size: 14 residues. The V end was cut by 2 bases, the J end by 4 bases, with 12 bases between.

The chain has TRBV27 and TRBJ1-4, with 8 bases matching TRBD1. Germline V gene data show CDR1 as MNHEY and CDR2 as SMNVEV (reference sequence). J gave up 8 bases and V 5 bases, and 10 bases lay outside the gene matches. The CDR3 runs 15 residues. The CDR3 here is CASSTLGQGHEKLFF. The DNA of the CDR3 is TGTGCCAGCAGTACCCTTGGACAGGGACACGAAAAACTGTTTTTT.

Only one count was recorded for this clone. This chain links TRBV19 with TRBJ2-4; D is uncertain. Germline values: CDR1 LNHDA, CDR2 SQIVND (reference sequence). The CDR3 has 17 amino acids. The V gene lost 3 bases and the J gene lost 1 base, with 16 bases spanning the gap. The CDR3 DNA reads as TGTGCCAGTAGTATCCTGCCCGGGCAAGCGGCCAAAAACATTCAGTACTTC. Translating gives CASSILPGQAAKNIQYF.

The V call is TRBV30, the J call TRBJ2-7, with 9 bases that match TRBD2. The CDR3 has 15 residues. Germline CDR1 reads GTSNPN; CDR2 reads SVGIG (reference sequence). V gave up 2 bases and J gave up 4 bases; unmatched junction bases: 9. CDR3 DNA: TGTGCCTGGAGTTTACAATCTAGCGGGAAATACGAGCAGTACTTC. This translates into CAWSLQSSGKYEQYF.

The chain employs TRBV19 and TRBJ1-3; TRBD1 matches at 7 bases. V dropped 4 bases and J dropped 4; count of bases not matched to a gene: 7. This CDR3 is 15 amino acids long. Germline loops: CDR1 LNHDA, CDR2 SQIVND (reference sequence). In DNA, the CDR3 is TGTGCCAGTAGTAAGGCCACAGGGGAAGGAAACACCATATATTTT. Translation gives CASSKATGEGNTIYF.

The chain couples TRBV29-1 to TRBJ1-6, with a weak D call TRBD1 (5 bases). CDR3 length: 13 residues. Per the germline V gene, CDR1 is SQVTM and CDR2 is ANQGSEA. Trimming stripped 5 bases from V and 4 bases from J, with 9 bases between. The CDR3 spells CSVLQDYNSPLHF. CDR3 bases: TGCAGCGTTTTACAGGATTATAATTCACCCCTCCACTTT.

The chain links TRBV10-3 to TRBJ1-1; 7 nucleotides agree with TRBD1. The CDR3 totals 18 residues. Losses at the gene ends were 3 bases for V and 0 bases for J; bases not matched to a gene: 13. Germline V lookup: CDR1 ENHRY, CDR2 SYGVKD. CDR3 sequence (DNA): TGTGCCATCAGTGATCTTCGGACAGGTTTTGTCATGAACACTGAAGCTTTCTTT. Translating it yields CAISDLRTGFVMNTEAFF.

The chain recombines TRBV9 with TRBJ2-3, with D maybe TRBD2 (6 bases). CDR3 length: 15 residues. V was clipped by 0 bases and J by 6 bases, with 14 bases between them. CDR1 is SGDLS and CDR2 is YYNGEE in the germline V gene. The CDR3 coding sequence is TGTGCCAGCAGCGTAGGTCTATGGGGGGACGATACGCAGTATTTT. It codes for CASSVGLWGDDTQYF.

The chain couples TRBV28 to TRBJ1-2; 11 bases are shared with TRBD1. This CDR3 comprises 16 residues. Per germline, CDR1 MDHEN and CDR2 SYDVKM. Trimming removed 7 bases from V and 7 bases from J; junction bases left unmatched: 14. The CDR3 DNA is TGTGCCAGCATCCGGGACAGGGGGATAATCTTAAGTGGCTACACCTTC. Its translation: CASIRDRGIILSGYTF.

The chain employs TRBV4-1 and TRBJ2-7; TRBD2 might be the D (6 bases). The CDR3 is made up of 16 amino acids. Germline CDR1 and CDR2: MGHRA and YSYEKL. V was cut by 1 base and J by 2 bases, with 15 bases left in between. The chain's CDR3 is CASSQAWRGRPYEQYF. The CDR3 nucleotides read TGCGCCAGCAGCCAAGCTTGGAGGGGCAGACCCTACGAGCAGTACTTC.